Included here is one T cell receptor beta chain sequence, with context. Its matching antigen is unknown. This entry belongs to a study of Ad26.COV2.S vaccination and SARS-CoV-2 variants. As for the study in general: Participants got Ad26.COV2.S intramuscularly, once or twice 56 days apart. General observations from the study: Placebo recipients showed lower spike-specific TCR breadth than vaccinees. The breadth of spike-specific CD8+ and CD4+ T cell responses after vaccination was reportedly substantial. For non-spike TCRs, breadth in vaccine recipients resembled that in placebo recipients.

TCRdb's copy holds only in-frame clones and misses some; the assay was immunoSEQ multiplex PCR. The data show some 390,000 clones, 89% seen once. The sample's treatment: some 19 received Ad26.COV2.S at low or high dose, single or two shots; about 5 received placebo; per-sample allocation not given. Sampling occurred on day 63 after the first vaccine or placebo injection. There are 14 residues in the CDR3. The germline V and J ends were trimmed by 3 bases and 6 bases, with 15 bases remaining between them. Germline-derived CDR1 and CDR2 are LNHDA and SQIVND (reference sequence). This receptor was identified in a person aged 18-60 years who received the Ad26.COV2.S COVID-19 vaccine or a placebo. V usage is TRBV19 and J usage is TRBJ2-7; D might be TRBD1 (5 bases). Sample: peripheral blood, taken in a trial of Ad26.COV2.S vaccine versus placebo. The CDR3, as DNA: TGTGCCAGTAGTATTAGGCAGGGAAGCGTCGAGCAGTACTTC. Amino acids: CASSIRQGSVEQYF. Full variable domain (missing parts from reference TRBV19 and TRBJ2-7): DGGITQSPKYLFRKEGQNVTLSCEQNLNHDAMYWYRQDPGQGLRLIYYSQIVNDFQKGDIAEGYSVSREKKESFPLTVTSAQKNPTAFYLCASSIRQGSVEQYFGPGTRLTVT.